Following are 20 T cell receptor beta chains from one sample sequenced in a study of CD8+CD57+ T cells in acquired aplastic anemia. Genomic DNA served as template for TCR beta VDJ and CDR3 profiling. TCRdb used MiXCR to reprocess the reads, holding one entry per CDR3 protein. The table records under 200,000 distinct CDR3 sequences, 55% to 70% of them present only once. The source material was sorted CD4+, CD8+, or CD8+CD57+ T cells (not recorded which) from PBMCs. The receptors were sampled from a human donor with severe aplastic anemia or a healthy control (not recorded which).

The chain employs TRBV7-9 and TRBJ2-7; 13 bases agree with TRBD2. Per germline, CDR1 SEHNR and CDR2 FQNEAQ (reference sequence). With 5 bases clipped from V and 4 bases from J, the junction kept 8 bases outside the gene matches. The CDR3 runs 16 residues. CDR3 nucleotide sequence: TGTGCCAGCAGCCAAGGACTAGCGGGAGTTAGTTACGAGCAGTACTTC. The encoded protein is CASSQGLAGVSYEQYF.

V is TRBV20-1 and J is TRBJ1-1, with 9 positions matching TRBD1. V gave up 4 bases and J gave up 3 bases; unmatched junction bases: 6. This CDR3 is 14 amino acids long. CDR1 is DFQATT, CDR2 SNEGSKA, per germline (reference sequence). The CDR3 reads CSATTGTGHTEAFF. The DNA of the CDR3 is TGCAGTGCTACAACCGGGACAGGGCACACTGAAGCTTTCTTT.

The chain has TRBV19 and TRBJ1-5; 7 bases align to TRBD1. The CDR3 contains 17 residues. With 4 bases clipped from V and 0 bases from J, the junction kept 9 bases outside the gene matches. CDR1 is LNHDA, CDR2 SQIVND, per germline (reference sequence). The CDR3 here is CASSSRDRGYSNQPQHF. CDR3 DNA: TGTGCCAGTAGTAGCCGGGACAGAGGGTATAGCAATCAGCCCCAGCATTTT. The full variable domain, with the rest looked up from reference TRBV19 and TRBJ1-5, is DGGITQSPKYLFRKEGQNVTLSCEQNLNHDAMYWYRQDPGQGLRLIYYSQIVNDFQKGDIAEGYSVSREKKESFPLTVTSAQKNPTAFYLCASSSRDRGYSNQPQHFGDGTRLSIL.

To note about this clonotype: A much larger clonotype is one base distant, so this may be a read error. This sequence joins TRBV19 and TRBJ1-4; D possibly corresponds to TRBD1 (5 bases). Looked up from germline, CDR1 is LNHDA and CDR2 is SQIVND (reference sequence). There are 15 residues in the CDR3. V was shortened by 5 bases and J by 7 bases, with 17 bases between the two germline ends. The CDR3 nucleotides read TGTGCCAGTAGTTCTCCGACAGCCCGAAGTGAAAAACTGTTTTTT. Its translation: CASSSPTARSEKLFF.

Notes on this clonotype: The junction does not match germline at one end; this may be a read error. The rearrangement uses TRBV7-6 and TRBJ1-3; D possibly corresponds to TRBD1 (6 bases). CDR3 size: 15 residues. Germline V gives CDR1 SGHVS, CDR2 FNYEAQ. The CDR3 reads CAGSSGAPSGNTIYF. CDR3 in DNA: TGTGCCGGCAGCTCAGGGGCTCCCTCTGGAAACACCATATATTTT. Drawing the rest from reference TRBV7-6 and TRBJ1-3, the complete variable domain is GAGVSQSPRYKVTKRGQDVALRCDPISGHVSLYWYRQALGQGPEFLTYFNYEAQQDKSGLPNDRFSAERPEGSISTLTIQRTEQRDSAMYRCAGSSGAPSGNTIYFGEGSWLTVV.

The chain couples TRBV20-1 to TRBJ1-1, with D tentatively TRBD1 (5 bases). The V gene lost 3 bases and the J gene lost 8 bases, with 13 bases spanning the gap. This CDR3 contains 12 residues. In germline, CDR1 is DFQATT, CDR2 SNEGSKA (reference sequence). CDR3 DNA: TGCAGTGCTAGCCCCGGTGGGGCCGAAGCTTTCTTT. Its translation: CSASPGGAEAFF.

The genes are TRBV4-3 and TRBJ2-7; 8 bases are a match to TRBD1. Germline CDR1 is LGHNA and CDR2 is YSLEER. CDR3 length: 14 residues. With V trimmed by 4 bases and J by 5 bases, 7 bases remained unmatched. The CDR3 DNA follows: TGCGCCAGCAGCCTGACAGGGGAGGCCCACGAGCAGTACTTC. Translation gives CASSLTGEAHEQYF.

This CDR3 reads CASGYKFTGELFF. The CDR3 region has the DNA TGTGCCAGCGGCTACAAGTTCACCGGGGAGCTGTTTTTT. The gene calls are TRBV9 and TRBJ2-2; D is unclear. The CDR3 has 13 amino acids. CDR1 and CDR2 from the germline V gene are SGDLS and YYNGEE. Trimming shortened V by 7 bases and J by 4 bases, and 11 bases separated the two germline ends.

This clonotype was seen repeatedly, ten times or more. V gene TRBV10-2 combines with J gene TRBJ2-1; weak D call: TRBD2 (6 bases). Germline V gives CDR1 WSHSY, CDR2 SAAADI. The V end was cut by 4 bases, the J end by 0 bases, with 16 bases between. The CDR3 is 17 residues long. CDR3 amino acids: CASSGGGGPSSYNEQFF. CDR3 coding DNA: TGCGCCAGCAGTGGCGGAGGAGGGCCGAGCTCCTACAATGAGCAGTTCTTC.

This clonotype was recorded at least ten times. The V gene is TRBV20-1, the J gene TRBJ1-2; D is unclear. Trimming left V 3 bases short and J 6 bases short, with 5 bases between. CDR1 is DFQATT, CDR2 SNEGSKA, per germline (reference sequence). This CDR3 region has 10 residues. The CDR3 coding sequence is TGCAGTGCTAGGGATAATGGCTACACCTTC. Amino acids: CSARDNGYTF.

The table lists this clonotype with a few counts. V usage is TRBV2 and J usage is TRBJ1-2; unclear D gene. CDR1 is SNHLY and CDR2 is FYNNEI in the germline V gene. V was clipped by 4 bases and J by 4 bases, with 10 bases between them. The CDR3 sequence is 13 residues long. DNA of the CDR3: TGTGCCAGCAGTGCAAGGGTGGCCTATGGCTACACCTTC. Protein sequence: CASSARVAYGYTF.

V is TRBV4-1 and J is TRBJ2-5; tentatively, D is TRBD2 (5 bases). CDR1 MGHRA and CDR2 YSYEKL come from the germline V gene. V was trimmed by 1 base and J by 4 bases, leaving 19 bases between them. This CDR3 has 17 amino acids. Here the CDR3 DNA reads TGCGCCAGCAGCCAAGTTCCGGGGAGTAGGTTGCTAGAGACCCAGTACTTC. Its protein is CASSQVPGSRLLETQYF.

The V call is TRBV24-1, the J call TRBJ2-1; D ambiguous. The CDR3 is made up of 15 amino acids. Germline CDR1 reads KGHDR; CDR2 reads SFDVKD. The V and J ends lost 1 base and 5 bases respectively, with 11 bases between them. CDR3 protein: CATSDLSLGNNEQFF. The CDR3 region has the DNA TGTGCCACCAGTGATTTAAGTCTGGGAAACAATGAGCAGTTCTTC.

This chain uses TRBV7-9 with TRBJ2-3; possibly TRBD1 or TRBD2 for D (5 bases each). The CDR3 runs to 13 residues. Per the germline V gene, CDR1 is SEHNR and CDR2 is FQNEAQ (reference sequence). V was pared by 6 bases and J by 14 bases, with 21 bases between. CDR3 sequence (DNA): TGTGCCAGCAGATCCGGGACGGGGTTCGACGGGTATTTT. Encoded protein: CASRSGTGFDGYF.

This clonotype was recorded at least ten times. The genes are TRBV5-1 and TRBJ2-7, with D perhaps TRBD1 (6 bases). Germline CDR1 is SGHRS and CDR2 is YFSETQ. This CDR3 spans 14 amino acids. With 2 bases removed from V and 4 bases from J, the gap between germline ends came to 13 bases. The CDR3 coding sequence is TGCGCCAGCAGCTTAATGGACAGTGGGTACGAGCAGTACTTC. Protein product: CASSLMDSGYEQYF.

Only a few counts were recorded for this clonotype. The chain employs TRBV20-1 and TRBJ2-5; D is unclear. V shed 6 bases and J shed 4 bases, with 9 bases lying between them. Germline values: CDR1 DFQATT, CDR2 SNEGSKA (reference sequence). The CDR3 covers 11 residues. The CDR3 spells CSAGPSETQYF. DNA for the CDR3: TGCAGTGCAGGACCCTCAGAGACCCAGTACTTC.

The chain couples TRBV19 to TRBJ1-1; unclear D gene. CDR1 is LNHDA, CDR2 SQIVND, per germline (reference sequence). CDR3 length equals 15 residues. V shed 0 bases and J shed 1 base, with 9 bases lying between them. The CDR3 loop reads CASSIEAGRNTEAFF. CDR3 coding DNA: TGTGCCAGTAGTATAGAGGCAGGTAGGAACACTGAAGCTTTCTTT.

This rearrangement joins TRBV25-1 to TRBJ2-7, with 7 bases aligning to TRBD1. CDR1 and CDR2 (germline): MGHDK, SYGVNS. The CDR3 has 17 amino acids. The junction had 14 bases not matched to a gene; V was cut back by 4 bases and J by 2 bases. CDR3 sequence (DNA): TGTGCCAGCAGTGTATCCCTGGGACAGACATACCCCTACGAGCAGTACTTC. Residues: CASSVSLGQTYPYEQYF.

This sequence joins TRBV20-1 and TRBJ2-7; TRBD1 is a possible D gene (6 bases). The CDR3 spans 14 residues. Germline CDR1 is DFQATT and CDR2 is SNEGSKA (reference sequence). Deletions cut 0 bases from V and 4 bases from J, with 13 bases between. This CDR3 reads CSARDLLQGYEQYF. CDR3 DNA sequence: TGCAGTGCTAGAGATCTTCTTCAGGGGTACGAGCAGTACTTC.

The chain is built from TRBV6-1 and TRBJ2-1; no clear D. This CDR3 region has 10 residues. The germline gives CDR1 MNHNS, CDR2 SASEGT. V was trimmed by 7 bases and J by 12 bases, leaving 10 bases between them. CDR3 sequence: CASMDWGQFF. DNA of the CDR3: TGTGCCAGCATGGATTGGGGGCAGTTCTTC.